The 6 T cell receptor beta chains given below trace back to one sample, sequenced in a study of CD8+CD57+ T cells in acquired aplastic anemia. According to the study, genomic DNA was the template for TCR beta VDJ and CDR3 profiling. MiXCR, run by TCRdb on the reads, gives a single entry per CDR3 protein. The sample holds 150,000 to 170,000 distinct CDR3 sequences, less than 60% seen once. Patients picked for sequencing had shown CD8+CD57+ cell expansion detected by flow cytometry. The sequenced sample consisted of sorted CD4+, CD8+, or CD8+CD57+ T cells (not recorded which) from PBMCs. The receptors originated from a human donor with aplastic anemia.

The table lists this clonotype with many counts. V is TRBV6-5 and J is TRBJ2-6, with no clear D. The germline V gene has CDR1 MNHEY and CDR2 SVGAGI. The CDR3 extends over 15 amino acids. Trimming took off 2 bases at V and 0 bases at J, with 5 bases between the two ends. The CDR3 region is CASSYGDSGANVLTF. CDR3 coding DNA: TGTGCCAGCAGTTACGGAGACTCTGGGGCCAACGTCCTGACTTTC.

The chain recombines TRBV19 with TRBJ2-7; possibly TRBD1 or TRBD2 for D (5 bases each). The germline V gene encodes CDR1 LNHDA and CDR2 SQIVND (reference sequence). CDR3 size: 13 residues. V lost 8 bases and J lost 6, with 17 bases in between. For the CDR3, the DNA is TGTGCCAGTGCAGGACAATGGGCGGGCGAGCAGTACTTC. Translating it yields CASAGQWAGEQYF.

This clonotype was picked up many times. The V and J genes are TRBV10-2 and TRBJ2-6; D is unresolved. The CDR3 runs to 17 residues. V was shortened by 3 bases and J by 0 bases, with 12 bases between the two germline ends. CDR1 is WSHSY and CDR2 is SAAADI in the germline V gene. CDR3 DNA: TGCGCCAGCAGTGATGAGCAGGTACGCTCTGGGGCCAACGTCCTGACTTTC. Translation gives CASSDEQVRSGANVLTF.

Comments on this clonotype: This may stem from a read error, because a much larger clone lies one nucleotide away. The genes are TRBV12-3 or TRBV12-4 and TRBJ1-2, with D hard to call. This CDR3 is built from 13 residues. DNA for the CDR3: TGTGCCAGCGGTTTCATACAGAACTATGGCTACACCTTC. Translated, it gives CASGFIQNYGYTF.

V usage is TRBV2 and J usage is TRBJ2-5, with 8 bases matching TRBD2. Trimming at V came to 4 bases and at J to 5 bases, leaving 9 bases not matched to a gene. This CDR3 spans 15 amino acids. The germline CDR1 and CDR2 sequences are SNHLY and FYNNEI. CDR3 sequence reads: CASSGFGRGRETQYF. The CDR3, as DNA: TGTGCCAGCAGTGGATTCGGGAGGGGAAGGGAGACCCAGTACTTC. The entire variable domain, with the rest obtained from reference TRBV2 and TRBJ2-5, is as follows: EPEVTQTPSHQVTQMGQEVILRCVPISNHLYFYWYRQILGQKVEFLVSFYNNEISEKSEIFDDQFSVERPDGSNFTLKIRSTKLEDSAMYFCASSGFGRGRETQYFGPGTRLLVL.

This clonotype was seen ten or more times. This chain connects TRBV12-3 or TRBV12-4 to TRBJ2-1; the D is unclear. Trimming pared 5 bases from V and 6 bases from J, leaving 8 bases between. The CDR3 totals 12 residues. CDR3 in amino acids: CASSPRFNEQFF. As DNA, the CDR3 is TGTGCCAGCAGTCCCCGGTTCAATGAGCAGTTCTTC.